The 32 T cell receptor beta chains in this list originate from one sample, sequenced in a study of cytomegalovirus exposure and HLA in healthy donors. It was with 60 Vbeta and 13 Jbeta primers that the PCR ran. Produced via immunoSEQ multiplex PCR; TCRdb's table is partial and in-frame only. The table shows around 100,000 clones, with 55% to 80% occurring only once. The sample taken for sequencing was PBMCs. The receptors were gathered from a woman aged 25 to 39 in good health and CMV-seronegative.

The V gene is TRBV7-8, the J gene TRBJ2-6, with TRBD1 matching 10 bases. V shed 5 bases, J shed 0 bases, and the junction held 4 bases outside the gene matches. This CDR3 is built from 17 residues. Germline V gene lookup returns CDR1 SGHVS and CDR2 FQNEAQ. CDR3 residues: CASSRTGGASGANVLTF. As DNA, the CDR3 is TGTGCCAGCAGCCGGACAGGGGGAGCCTCTGGGGCCAACGTCCTGACTTTC.

The V gene is TRBV5-1, the J gene TRBJ2-7; tentatively, D is TRBD2 (5 bases). CDR3 length equals 11 residues. The V end lost 3 bases, the J end lost 4 bases, and 5 bases lay between the germline ends. The germline V gene has CDR1 SGHRS and CDR2 YFSETQ. CDR3 region: CASSSGYEQYF. The CDR3 DNA reads as TGCGCCAGCAGCTCGGGGTACGAGCAGTACTTC. Drawing the rest from reference TRBV5-1 and TRBJ2-7, the complete variable domain is KAGVTQTPRYLIKTRGQQVTLSCSPISGHRSVSWYQQTPGQGLQFLFEYFSETQRNKGNFPGRFSGRQFSNSRSEMNVSTLELGDSALYLCASSSGYEQYFGPGTRLTVT.

This chain links TRBV19 with TRBJ2-1, with 7 bases that match TRBD1. Germline CDR1 is LNHDA and CDR2 is SQIVND (reference sequence). The CDR3 loop spans 15 amino acids. The J segment lost 7 bases and the V segment lost 3 bases, leaving 9 bases of the junction unmatched. This CDR3 reads CASSIPGQVRNEQFF. CDR3 nucleotide sequence: TGTGCCAGTAGTATTCCAGGACAGGTAAGGAATGAGCAGTTCTTC.

This chain joins TRBV5-6 and TRBJ2-1; 7 bases align to TRBD1. CDR3 length: 13 amino acids. The J segment lost 8 bases and the V segment lost 4 bases, leaving 6 bases of the junction unmatched. Germline lookup yields CDR1 SGHDT and CDR2 YYEEEE. The CDR3: CASSLEGGHEQFF. Here the CDR3 DNA reads TGTGCCAGCAGCCTAGAAGGGGGCCATGAGCAGTTCTTC.

V gene TRBV7-2 combines with J gene TRBJ1-2; D call uncertain. V lost 3 bases and J lost 1, with 12 bases in between. From germline, CDR1 is SGHTA and CDR2 FQGNSA. CDR3 length: 15 amino acids. The chain's CDR3 is CASSLDRTYNYGYTF. For the CDR3, the DNA is TGTGCCAGCAGCTTGGATAGGACTTATAACTATGGCTACACCTTC.

The genes are TRBV13 and TRBJ2-5; D possibly corresponds to TRBD2 (6 bases). Gene TRBJ2-7 matches the end of the DNA better, so the J call may be wrong. This CDR3 is built from 14 residues. Germline V gene data show CDR1 as PRHDT and CDR2 as FYEKMQ (reference sequence). CDR3 sequence (DNA): TGTGCCAGCAGCTTACGGGAGCCCCCCTACGAGCAGTACTTC. Translation gives CASSLREPPYEQYF.

The V call is TRBV7-2, the J call TRBJ2-1; 13 positions agree with TRBD2. Germline trimming cut 6 bases from V and 2 bases from J; bases unmatched to any gene: 1. The length of the CDR3 is 15 residues. Germline lookup yields CDR1 SGHTA and CDR2 FQGNSA. CDR3 protein: CASSTSGRAYNEQFF. The CDR3 coding sequence is TGTGCCAGCAGTACTAGCGGGAGGGCCTACAATGAGCAGTTCTTC.

The V call is TRBV28, the J call TRBJ2-1; 7 nucleotides align to TRBD1. Trimming at V came to 4 bases and at J to 3 bases, leaving 6 bases not matched to a gene. Per germline, CDR1 MDHEN and CDR2 SYDVKM. The CDR3 length is 15 residues. Here the CDR3 reads CASSSGQVGYNEQFF. Here the CDR3 DNA reads TGTGCCAGCAGTTCCGGACAGGTCGGCTACAATGAGCAGTTCTTC.

The chain combines TRBV9 with TRBJ2-1; TRBD2 aligns across 9 bases. Germline assignment: CDR1 SGDLS and CDR2 YYNGEE. V shed 0 bases and J 7 bases; nucleotides not matched to a gene: 8. The CDR3 is 16 amino acids. The CDR3 region has the DNA TGTGCCAGCAGCGTAGAGGGCTCGCGGGAGGGGAATGAGCAGTTCTTC. It specifies CASSVEGSREGNEQFF.

This chain joins TRBV7-9 and TRBJ2-7; 10 bases map to TRBD2. V was pared by 2 bases and J by 3 bases, with 7 bases of the junction left unmatched. Germline CDR1 SEHNR, CDR2 FQNEAQ (reference sequence). CDR3 size: 16 residues. In DNA form, the CDR3 reads TGTGCCAGCAGCTTAACAGCCGGGACTAGCGTCTACGAGCAGTACTTC. Translated, it gives CASSLTAGTSVYEQYF.

The V and J genes are TRBV9 and TRBJ1-1, with D tentatively TRBD1 (6 bases). The CDR3 is 15 residues long. Germline loops: CDR1 SGDLS, CDR2 YYNGEE. Between the trimmed V and J ends, which lost 3 bases and 0 bases, there was a span of 12 bases. In DNA form, the CDR3 reads TGTGCCAGCAGCGACCACGGACAGCTGAACACTGAAGCTTTCTTT. This sequence encodes CASSDHGQLNTEAFF.

This clone is deemed medium-sized. J is TRBJ1-2 and V is TRBV5-6; 9 bases line up with TRBD1. V was pared by 4 bases and J by 3 bases, with 10 bases of the junction left unmatched. The germline CDR1 and CDR2 sequences are SGHDT and YYEEEE. CDR3 length: 16 amino acids. CDR3 nucleotide sequence: TGTGCCAGCAGCAGGGACAGGGTTGGGTTGGACTATGGCTACACCTTC. This encodes CASSRDRVGLDYGYTF.

V gene TRBV15 combines with J gene TRBJ1-5; TRBD1 matches at 8 bases. The germline V gene has CDR1 LNHNV and CDR2 YYDKDF (reference sequence). The CDR3 runs 16 residues. J gave up 5 bases and V 0 bases, and 6 bases lay outside the gene matches. For the CDR3, the DNA is TGTGCCACCAGCAGAGAGGCGGGGACAGGCGATCAGCCCCAGCATTTT. Its translation is CATSREAGTGDQPQHF.

This clone is a singleton in its sample. The V and J genes are TRBV6-1 and TRBJ1-1; the match to TRBD1 covers 7 bases. Germline values: CDR1 MNHNS, CDR2 SASEGT. The CDR3 covers 13 residues. The J segment lost 1 base and the V segment lost 4 bases, leaving 0 bases of the junction unmatched. CDR3 in amino acids: CASSGQGNTEAFF. The CDR3 DNA follows: TGTGCCAGCAGTGGACAGGGGAACACTGAAGCTTTCTTT.

The rearrangement uses TRBV29-1 and TRBJ2-3; weak D call: TRBD2 (5 bases). Germline V gene sequence: CDR1 SQVTM, CDR2 ANQGSEA. Trimming removed 4 bases from V and 2 bases from J, with 13 bases in between. The CDR3 has 14 residues. The CDR3 DNA follows: TGCAGCGTTGTTGGATGGACTCTCACAGATACGCAGTATTTT. This translates into CSVVGWTLTDTQYF.

The chain couples TRBV7-2 to TRBJ2-3; the D gene is possibly TRBD1 (6 bases). Looked up from germline, CDR1 is SGHTA and CDR2 is FQGNSA. Trimming took 5 bases from V and 4 from J, leaving 19 bases between them. This CDR3 comprises 16 residues. The CDR3 DNA is TGTGCCAGCAGCCCCCCAGGCAGGGGACCACCAGATACGCAGTATTTT. It codes for CASSPPGRGPPDTQYF.

This clone was seen a handful of times. V gene TRBV6-1 combines with J gene TRBJ2-5; D possibly corresponds to TRBD2 (8 bases). The germline V gene has CDR1 MNHNS and CDR2 SASEGT. The CDR3 extends over 16 amino acids. V was trimmed by 6 bases and J by 1 base, leaving 18 bases between them. The CDR3 sequence is CASSESGGLVQETQYF. Here the CDR3 DNA reads TGTGCCAGCAGCGAATCAGGGGGACTAGTCCAAGAGACCCAGTACTTC.

The chain joins TRBV27 to TRBJ2-3, with TRBD2 identical over 9 bases. This CDR3 comprises 18 residues. Germline V gene lookup returns CDR1 MNHEY and CDR2 SMNVEV (reference sequence). V was clipped by 0 bases and J by 1 base; unmatched bases: 8. The DNA of the CDR3 is TGTGCCAGCAGTTTATCAGGGAGGACTAGCGCACGCACAGATACGCAGTATTTT. This encodes CASSLSGRTSARTDTQYF.

The chain employs TRBV9 and TRBJ2-5; 10 bases line up with TRBD2. Germline trimming cut 3 bases from V and 1 base from J; bases unmatched to any gene: 6. Germline CDR1 is SGDLS and CDR2 is YYNGEE. The length of the CDR3 is 16 residues. CDR3 sequence: CASSAVAGGSQETQYF. The CDR3, as DNA: TGTGCCAGCAGCGCAGTAGCGGGAGGAAGCCAAGAGACCCAGTACTTC.

V usage is TRBV27 and J usage is TRBJ2-3; a possible D gene is TRBD1 (5 bases). This CDR3 has 15 residues. In germline, CDR1 is MNHEY, CDR2 SMNVEV (reference sequence). V was trimmed by 7 bases and J by 0 bases, leaving 14 bases between them. The CDR3 sequence is CASNYRPTSTDTQYF. The DNA for the CDR3 is TGTGCCAGCAACTACAGGCCCACAAGCACAGATACGCAGTATTTT.

Notes on this clone: Germline and junction disagree at one end, which may indicate a read error. The chain has TRBV7-2 and TRBJ1-2; D may be TRBD1 (6 bases). Germline V gives CDR1 SGHTA, CDR2 FQGNSA. CDR3 length: 16 residues. The CDR3 nucleotides read TGTGCCAGCAACTTAACCCCGGCGACAGGCCGCTATGGCTACACCTTC. It yields the protein CASNLTPATGRYGYTF.

The gene calls are TRBV5-5 and TRBJ2-7, with D perhaps matching TRBD2 (6 bases). The CDR3 runs to 15 residues. Germline V gives CDR1 SGHKS, CDR2 YYEKEE (reference sequence). V was cut by 3 bases and J by 3 bases, with 16 bases left in between. CDR3 amino acids: CASSYSASESYEQYF. The CDR3 region has the DNA TGTGCCAGCAGCTACTCGGCTAGCGAGAGCTACGAGCAGTACTTC.

The gene calls are TRBV28 and TRBJ2-7; TRBD2 aligns across 8 bases. Germline CDR1 and CDR2: MDHEN and SYDVKM. J lost 5 bases, V lost 1 base, and 7 bases had no gene match. This CDR3 is 15 amino acids long. In nucleotides, the CDR3 is TGTGCCAGCAGTTTATACAGCGGGAGTAACGACGAGCAGTACTTC. The encoded protein is CASSLYSGSNDEQYF.

The CDR3 DNA reads as TGTGCCAGCAGCCTCCGCGCCGGGACAGGGACCCCAGCGACCCAGTACTTC. As protein: CASSLRAGTGTPATQYF. The chain couples TRBV7-8 to TRBJ2-5; 9 bases fit TRBD1. V lost 5 bases to trimming and J lost 7 bases; unmatched junction nucleotides: 17. CDR3 size: 17 residues. Germline-derived CDR1 and CDR2 are SGHVS and FQNEAQ.

Concerning this clone: An end of the junction differs from the germline gene, which may be a read error. This chain joins TRBV7-3 and TRBJ2-5; 7 nucleotides agree with TRBD2. Germline CDR1 and CDR2: SGHTA and FQGTGA. CDR3 length: 13 amino acids. The CDR3 spells CASSRTREEPQYF. The CDR3 nucleotides are TGTGCCAGCAGCCGGACTAGGGAAGAGCCCCAGTACTTC.

The CDR3 nucleotides are TGTGCCAGCAGCACAGGGGGCTCCGCATACGAGCAGTACTTC. This sequence encodes CASSTGGSAYEQYF. The rearrangement links TRBV7-9 to TRBJ2-7; 9 bases are a match to TRBD1. V trimming: 5 bases; J trimming: 4 bases; junction bases outside the gene matches: 6. The CDR3 is 14 residues long. The germline gives CDR1 SEHNR, CDR2 FQNEAQ (reference sequence).

The gene calls are TRBV2 and TRBJ1-4; 8 bases match TRBD1. This CDR3 comprises 17 residues. Germline V gene lookup returns CDR1 SNHLY and CDR2 FYNNEI. Trimming cost V 6 bases and J 0 bases; bases outside gene matches: 9. CDR3 nucleotides: TGTGCCAGCAGAATTGGACAGGGCCTCGCAACTAATGAAAAACTGTTTTTT. As protein: CASRIGQGLATNEKLFF.

The V call is TRBV5-6, the J call TRBJ2-5; 10 positions agree with TRBD1. This CDR3 contains 17 residues. Unmatched junction bases numbered 13, after V lost 1 base and J lost 7 bases. CDR1 and CDR2 (germline): SGHDT, YYEEEE. This chain's CDR3 is CASSLLKGGTGVRTQYF. The CDR3 nucleotides read TGTGCCAGCAGCTTGCTTAAAGGCGGGACAGGGGTTCGGACCCAGTACTTC. Based on the CDR3 plus reference TRBV5-6 and TRBJ2-5, the full variable domain is DAGVTQSPTHLIKTRGQQVTLRCSPKSGHDTVSWYQQALGQGPQFIFQYYEEEERQRGNFPDRFSGHQFPNYSSELNVNALLLGDSALYLCASSLLKGGTGVRTQYFGPGTRLLVL.

The rearrangement joins TRBV28 to TRBJ2-7, with a possible D match to TRBD1 (6 bases). Per germline, CDR1 MDHEN and CDR2 SYDVKM. The CDR3 length is 17 residues. V lost 7 bases, J lost 7 bases, and 29 bases lay in between. The CDR3, as DNA: TGTGCCAGCACCCAAAAACTGACGGGACACCTCTCAGGAGAGCAGTACTTC. This gives the protein CASTQKLTGHLSGEQYF.

Here the CDR3 DNA reads TGTGCCACCAGCTTGGGACTAGCGTACGGGAACAATGAGCAGTTCTTC. Residues: CATSLGLAYGNNEQFF. The chain uses TRBV15 and TRBJ2-1, with TRBD2 matching over 10 bases. This CDR3 has 16 amino acids. Germline V gene data show CDR1 as LNHNV and CDR2 as YYDKDF (reference sequence). Trimming cost V 5 bases and J 5 bases; bases outside gene matches: 9.

This clone turned up a few times. The V call is TRBV6-5, the J call TRBJ1-3; D gene ambiguous. V was shortened by 5 bases and J by 7 bases, with 12 bases between the two germline ends. Germline CDR1 and CDR2: MNHEY and SVGAGI. This CDR3 region has 13 residues. The CDR3, as DNA: TGTGCCAGCAGTACCGGGATCCGGAACACCATATATTTT. Translating gives CASSTGIRNTIYF.

V usage is TRBV6-6 and J usage is TRBJ1-1, with D maybe TRBD1 (6 bases). Trimming took 7 bases from V and 1 from J, leaving 10 bases between them. The CDR3 is 13 amino acids. Looked up from germline, CDR1 is MNHNY and CDR2 is SVGAGI (reference sequence). CDR3 loop: CASNPQGNTEAFF. The DNA of the CDR3 is TGTGCCAGCAACCCACAGGGGAACACTGAAGCTTTCTTT.